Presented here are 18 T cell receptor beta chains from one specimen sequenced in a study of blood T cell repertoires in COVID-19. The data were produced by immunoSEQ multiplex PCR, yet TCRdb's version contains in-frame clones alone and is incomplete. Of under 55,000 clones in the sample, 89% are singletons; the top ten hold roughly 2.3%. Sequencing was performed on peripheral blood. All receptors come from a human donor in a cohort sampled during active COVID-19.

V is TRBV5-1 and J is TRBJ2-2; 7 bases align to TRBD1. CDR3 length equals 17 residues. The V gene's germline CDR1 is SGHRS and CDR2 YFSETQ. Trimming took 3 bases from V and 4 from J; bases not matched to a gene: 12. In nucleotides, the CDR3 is TGCGCCAGCAGCTCGCCTCCCGGGACAGCCATCACCGGGGAGCTGTTTTTT. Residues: CASSSPPGTAITGELFF.

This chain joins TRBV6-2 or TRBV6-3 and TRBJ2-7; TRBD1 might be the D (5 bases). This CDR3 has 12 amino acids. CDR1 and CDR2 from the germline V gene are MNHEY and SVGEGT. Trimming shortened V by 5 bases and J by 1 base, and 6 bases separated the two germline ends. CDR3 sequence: CASSDRSYEQYF. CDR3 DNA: TGTGCCAGCAGTGACAGATCCTACGAGCAGTACTTC.

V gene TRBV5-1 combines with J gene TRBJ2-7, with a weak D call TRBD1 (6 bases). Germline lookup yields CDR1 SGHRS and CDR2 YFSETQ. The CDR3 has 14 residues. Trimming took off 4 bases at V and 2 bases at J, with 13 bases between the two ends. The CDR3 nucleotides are TGCGCCAGCAGCCCGGGACACCAAGCCTACGAGCAGTACTTC. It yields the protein CASSPGHQAYEQYF.

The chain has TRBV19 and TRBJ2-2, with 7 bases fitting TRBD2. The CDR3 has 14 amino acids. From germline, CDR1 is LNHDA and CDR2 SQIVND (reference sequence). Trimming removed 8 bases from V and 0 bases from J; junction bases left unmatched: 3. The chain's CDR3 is CASSLAANTGELFF. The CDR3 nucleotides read TGTGCCAGTTCCCTAGCGGCGAACACCGGGGAGCTGTTTTTT.

For the CDR3, the DNA is TGTGCCAGCAGCGGCACAGGGGGCAATCAGCCCCAGCATTTT. Its protein product is CASSGTGGNQPQHF. The chain couples TRBV9 to TRBJ1-5; TRBD1 aligns across 7 bases. The CDR3 has 14 amino acids. Germline trimming cut 3 bases from V and 2 bases from J; bases unmatched to any gene: 2. CDR1 and CDR2 from the germline V gene are SGDLS and YYNGEE.

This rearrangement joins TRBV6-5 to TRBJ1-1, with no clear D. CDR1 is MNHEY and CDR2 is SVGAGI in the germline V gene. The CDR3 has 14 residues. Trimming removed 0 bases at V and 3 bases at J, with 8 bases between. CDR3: CASSYSKGDTEAFF. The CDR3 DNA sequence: TGTGCCAGCAGTTACTCGAAGGGAGACACTGAAGCTTTCTTT.

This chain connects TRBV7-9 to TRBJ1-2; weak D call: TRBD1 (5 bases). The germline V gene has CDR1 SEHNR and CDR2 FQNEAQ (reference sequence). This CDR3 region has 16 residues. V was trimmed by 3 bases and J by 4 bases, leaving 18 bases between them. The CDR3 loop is CASSFIPTTDSYGYTF. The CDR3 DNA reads TGTGCCAGCAGCTTTATACCTACGACAGATAGCTATGGCTACACCTTC.

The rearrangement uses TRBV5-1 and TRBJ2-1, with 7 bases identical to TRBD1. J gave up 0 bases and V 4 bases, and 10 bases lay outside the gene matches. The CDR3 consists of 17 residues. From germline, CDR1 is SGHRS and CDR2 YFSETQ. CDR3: CASSVQGGQSSYNEQFF. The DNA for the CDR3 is TGCGCCAGCAGCGTACAAGGGGGCCAAAGCTCCTACAATGAGCAGTTCTTC.

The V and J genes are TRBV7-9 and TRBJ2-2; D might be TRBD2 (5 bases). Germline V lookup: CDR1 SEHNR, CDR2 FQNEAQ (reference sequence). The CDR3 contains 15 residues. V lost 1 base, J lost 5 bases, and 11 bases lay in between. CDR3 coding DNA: TGTGCCAGCAGCTTAGGAGGGTGGGGAACCGGGGAGCTGTTTTTT. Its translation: CASSLGGWGTGELFF.

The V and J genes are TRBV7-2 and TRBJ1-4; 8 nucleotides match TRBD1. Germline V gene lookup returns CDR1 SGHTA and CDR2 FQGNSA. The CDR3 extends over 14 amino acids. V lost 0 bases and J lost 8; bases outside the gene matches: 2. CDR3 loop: CASSLAGTGEKLFF. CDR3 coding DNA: TGTGCCAGCAGCTTAGCCGGGACAGGAGAAAAACTGTTTTTT.

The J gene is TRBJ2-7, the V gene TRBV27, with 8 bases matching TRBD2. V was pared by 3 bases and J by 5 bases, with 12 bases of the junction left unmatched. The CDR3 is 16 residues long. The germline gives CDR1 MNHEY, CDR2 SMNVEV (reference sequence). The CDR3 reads CASSFAGGPSINEQYF. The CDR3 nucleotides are TGTGCCAGCAGTTTTGCGGGAGGCCCGTCCATTAACGAGCAGTACTTC.

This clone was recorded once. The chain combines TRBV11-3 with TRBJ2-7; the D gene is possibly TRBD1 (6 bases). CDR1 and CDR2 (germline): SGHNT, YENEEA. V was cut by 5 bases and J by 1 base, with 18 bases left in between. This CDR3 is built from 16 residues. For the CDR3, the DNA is TGTGCCAGCAGCAGTCCCCGAGGACAGCGTTCCTACGAGCAGTACTTC. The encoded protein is CASSSPRGQRSYEQYF.

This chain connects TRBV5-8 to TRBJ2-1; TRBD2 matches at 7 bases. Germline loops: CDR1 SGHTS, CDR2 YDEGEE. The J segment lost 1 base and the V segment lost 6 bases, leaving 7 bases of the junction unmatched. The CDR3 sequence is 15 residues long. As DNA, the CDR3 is TGTGCCAGCATCCGCGGGGGTAGGTCCTACAATGAGCAGTTCTTC. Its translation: CASIRGGRSYNEQFF.

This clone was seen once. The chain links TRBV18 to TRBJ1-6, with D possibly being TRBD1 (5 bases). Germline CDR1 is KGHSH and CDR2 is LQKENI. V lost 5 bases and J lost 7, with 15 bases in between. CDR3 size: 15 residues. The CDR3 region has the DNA TGTGCCAGCTCATTACACTCGGGGGGGAATTCACCCCTCCACTTT. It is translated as CASSLHSGGNSPLHF.

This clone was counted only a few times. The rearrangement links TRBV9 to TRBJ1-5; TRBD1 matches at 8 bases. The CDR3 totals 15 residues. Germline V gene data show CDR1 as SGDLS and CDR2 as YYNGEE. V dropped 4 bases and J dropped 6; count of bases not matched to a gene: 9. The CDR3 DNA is TGTGCCAGCAGCTCTCAGGGGGCCGTCGGTCAGCCCCAGCATTTT. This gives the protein CASSSQGAVGQPQHF.

The CDR3 sequence: CASSASGSLGYEQYF. The CDR3 coding sequence is TGTGCCAGCAGCGCCTCCGGGTCACTGGGCTACGAGCAGTACTTC. V usage is TRBV4-2 and J usage is TRBJ2-7; D not certain. This CDR3 has 15 amino acids. The germline V gene encodes CDR1 LGHNA and CDR2 YNFKEQ. The ends were cut back, 5 bases at V and 3 bases at J, with 17 bases in the middle.

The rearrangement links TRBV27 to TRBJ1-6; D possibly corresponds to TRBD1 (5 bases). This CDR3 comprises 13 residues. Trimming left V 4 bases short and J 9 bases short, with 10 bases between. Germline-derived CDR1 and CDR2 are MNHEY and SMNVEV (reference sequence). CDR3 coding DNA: TGTGCCAGCAGTTCCAGGGTCAGTTCACCCCTCCACTTT. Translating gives CASSSRVSSPLHF.

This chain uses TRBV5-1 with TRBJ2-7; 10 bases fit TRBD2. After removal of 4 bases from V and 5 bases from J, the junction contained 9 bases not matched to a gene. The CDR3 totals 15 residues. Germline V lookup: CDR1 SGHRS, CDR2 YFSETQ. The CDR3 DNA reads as TGCGCCAGCAGCCCCCCGGGACTAGCGAGAGACGAGCAGTACTTC. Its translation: CASSPPGLARDEQYF.